This entry lists 2 T cell receptor beta chains sequenced from one sample in a study of vaccination effects on CD4 cells after COVID-19. For these TCRs, the target antigens are not known. Assay used: immunoSEQ multiplex PCR; TCRdb lists only in-frame clones, some missing. Of about 80,000 clones listed, around four fifths were seen once; the top ten hold 1.1%. CD4+ T cells specific for antigen were expanded with viral peptide pools by the ViraFEST assay before sequencing. Following culture for about ten days, CD4+ T cells were isolated. Each participant was given two doses of one vaccine (BNT162b2 or mRNA-1273). Sequences were derived from CD4+ T cells from PBMCs cultured with HCoV-OC43 spike peptides, sampled after COVID-19 vaccination. The sample's subset: HCoV-OC43 spike overlapping peptide pool stimulation. The receptors here all came from a human donor who received a COVID-19 vaccine.

The J gene is TRBJ2-3, the V gene TRBV19; weak D call: TRBD1 (6 bases). The V end was cut by 5 bases, the J end by 1 base, with 16 bases between. Per the germline V gene, CDR1 is LNHDA and CDR2 is SQIVND (reference sequence). The CDR3 is made up of 16 amino acids. As DNA, the CDR3 is TGTGCCAGTAGTGCAGACCGACAGGTGGGCACAGATACGCAGTATTTT. This codes for CASSADRQVGTDTQYF.

The chain joins TRBV2 to TRBJ2-7; tentatively, D is TRBD2 (5 bases). V gave up 0 bases and J gave up 3 bases, with 9 bases separating them. The CDR3 contains 14 residues. The V gene's germline CDR1 is SNHLY and CDR2 FYNNEI. CDR3 coding DNA: TGTGCCAGCAGTGAAGCCGGTGAGGGCTACGAGCAGTACGTC. This sequence encodes CASSEAGEGYEQYV.